These 22 T cell receptor beta chains share one sample of origin, sequenced in a study of a mutant IDH1 vaccine in newly diagnosed glioma. No antigens are known for them. The time point was: week 35, safety follow-up. Each dose delivered 300 ug of mutant IDH1 20-mer peptide subcutaneously with imiquimod. Produced via immunoSEQ multiplex PCR; TCRdb's table is partial and in-frame only. The profile covers some 47,000 clones, with 65% to 90% appearing a single time and 4.5% to 6% taken by the ten largest. The source material was PBMCs, sampled from a glioma patient whose treatment included an IDH1 peptide vaccine. All receptors come from a woman in her thirties or forties with glioma. Some clones in this sample may be carry-over from other donors' samples.

The J gene is TRBJ1-1, the V gene TRBV7-9; 7 bases match TRBD1. The J segment lost 3 bases and the V segment lost 2 bases, leaving 6 bases of the junction unmatched. Germline loops: CDR1 SEHNR, CDR2 FQNEAQ (reference sequence). The CDR3 length is 15 residues. The CDR3 nucleotides read TGTGCCAGCAGCTTAATATCAGGGGGGGACACTGAAGCTTTCTTT. Its protein is CASSLISGGDTEAFF.

The rearrangement links TRBV7-2 to TRBJ1-1; D not resolved. Germline V CDR1 and CDR2: SGHTA, FQGNSA. The CDR3 is 13 residues long. V was trimmed by 3 bases and J by 1 base, leaving 6 bases between them. CDR3 nucleotide sequence: TGTGCCAGCAGCTTTCGGCGGAACACTGAAGCTTTCTTT. Translating it yields CASSFRRNTEAFF.

The CDR3 nucleotides read TGTGCCAGCAGTCCCTTTTACAGGGGCAGCTATCAGCCCCAGCATTTT. This translates into CASSPFYRGSYQPQHF. The V gene is TRBV28, the J gene TRBJ1-5, with 7 bases identical to TRBD1. This CDR3 has 16 residues. V was pared by 5 bases and J by 5 bases, with 12 bases of the junction left unmatched. Germline assignment: CDR1 MDHEN and CDR2 SYDVKM.

This clone showed up just once. The V call is TRBV4-2, the J call TRBJ2-6; 12 bases map to TRBD2. The V and J ends lost 0 bases and 2 bases, in that order; junction bases with no gene match: 11. The CDR3 totals 21 residues. Germline assignment: CDR1 LGHNA and CDR2 YNFKEQ. The CDR3, as DNA: TGTGCCAGCAGCCAAGAATTTGGCCTAGCGGGAGGGCCGACTGGGGCCAACGTCCTGACTTTC. Its protein is CASSQEFGLAGGPTGANVLTF.

The chain uses TRBV28 and TRBJ2-5, with TRBD2 matching over 9 bases. Per germline, CDR1 MDHEN and CDR2 SYDVKM. The V segment lost 2 bases and the J segment 9 bases; nucleotides outside the gene matches: 10. This CDR3 region has 15 residues. CDR3 sequence reads: CASSLAGGPTGAQYF. Here the CDR3 DNA reads TGTGCCAGCAGTTTAGCGGGAGGGCCCACGGGGGCCCAGTACTTC.

The V and J genes are TRBV28 and TRBJ1-1; D not certain. The CDR3 sequence is 15 residues long. The germline V gene has CDR1 MDHEN and CDR2 SYDVKM. V lost 3 bases and J 3 bases, leaving 14 bases between the germline ends. The CDR3 is CASSFMVGGDTEAFF. Written as DNA, the CDR3 is TGTGCCAGCAGTTTTATGGTTGGAGGAGACACTGAAGCTTTCTTT.

The chain uses TRBV4-3 and TRBJ2-1; weak D call: TRBD2 (5 bases). The CDR3 consists of 18 residues. Trimming left V 1 base short and J 2 bases short, with 18 bases between. Germline values: CDR1 LGHNA, CDR2 YSLEER. CDR3 sequence reads: CASSQASLLPGTYNEQFF. The CDR3 DNA reads as TGCGCCAGCAGCCAAGCAAGTTTACTTCCGGGGACCTACAATGAGCAGTTCTTC.

This clone was found a few times. This chain uses TRBV15 with TRBJ2-3; 9 positions agree with TRBD1. The CDR3 is 16 residues long. Germline V lookup: CDR1 LNHNV, CDR2 YYDKDF (reference sequence). V was clipped by 2 bases and J by 4 bases; unmatched bases: 7. The CDR3 protein is CATSRPTGGGADTQYF. DNA for the CDR3: TGTGCCACCAGCAGACCAACAGGGGGCGGCGCAGATACGCAGTATTTT.

The V gene is TRBV19, the J gene TRBJ2-6, with D possibly being TRBD1 or TRBD2 (5 bases each). Germline CDR1 is LNHDA and CDR2 is SQIVND (reference sequence). V was cut by 6 bases and J by 0 bases, with 15 bases left in between. The length of the CDR3 is 17 residues. The CDR3 here is CASRSRGSSSGANVLTF. The CDR3 nucleotides are TGTGCCAGTAGATCTCGGGGCTCAAGCTCTGGGGCCAACGTCCTGACTTTC.

The chain combines TRBV5-6 with TRBJ2-7; 7 bases fit TRBD1. Germline V gives CDR1 SGHDT, CDR2 YYEEEE. V dropped 4 bases and J dropped 2; count of bases not matched to a gene: 12. The CDR3 consists of 16 residues. The DNA of the CDR3 is TGTGCCAGCAGCCTTTATTCCGGGACAGTTACCTACGAGCAGTACTTC. Residues: CASSLYSGTVTYEQYF.

This rearrangement joins TRBV5-4 to TRBJ1-2, with 11 positions matching TRBD1. The V segment lost 7 bases and the J segment 3 bases; nucleotides outside the gene matches: 8. The CDR3 extends over 15 amino acids. Germline V gene sequence: CDR1 SGHNT, CDR2 YYREEE (reference sequence). Written as DNA, the CDR3 is TGTGCCAGCCAAACCGGGGACAGGGGGTACTATGGCTACACCTTC. It codes for CASQTGDRGYYGYTF.

This chain uses TRBV7-2 with TRBJ1-2, with D unresolved. This CDR3 has 13 residues. Germline loops: CDR1 SGHTA, CDR2 FQGNSA. The ends were cut back, 6 bases at V and 8 bases at J, with 16 bases in the middle. Here the CDR3 reads CASSQTTYGGYTF. For the CDR3, the DNA is TGTGCCAGCAGTCAAACCACCTATGGAGGCTACACCTTC.

The chain employs TRBV9 and TRBJ1-6; D possibly corresponds to TRBD1 (5 bases). The CDR3 is made up of 14 amino acids. Germline V gene sequence: CDR1 SGDLS, CDR2 YYNGEE. Trimming removed 6 bases at V and 7 bases at J, with 14 bases between. The CDR3 loop reads CASTGGEVNSPLHF. The CDR3 DNA reads TGTGCCAGCACTGGGGGAGAAGTGAATTCACCCCTCCACTTT.

The chain uses TRBV5-1 and TRBJ2-3, with TRBD2 matching 9 bases. This CDR3 region has 16 residues. The V segment lost 4 bases and the J segment 0 bases; nucleotides outside the gene matches: 6. Germline CDR1 SGHRS, CDR2 YFSETQ. In nucleotides, the CDR3 is TGCGCCAGCAGCCCACTTAGCGGGGGAAGCACAGATACGCAGTATTTT. It encodes CASSPLSGGSTDTQYF.

CDR3 region: CASSFSSRAHTEAFF. As DNA, the CDR3 is TGTGCCAGCAGCTTTTCATCCAGGGCACACACTGAAGCTTTCTTT. The chain joins TRBV11-2 to TRBJ1-1; tentative D call: TRBD1 (5 bases). V lost 3 bases, J lost 3 bases, and 14 bases lay in between. The CDR3 is made up of 15 amino acids. Per the germline V gene, CDR1 is SGHAT and CDR2 is FQNNGV.

This clone was found once. This sequence joins TRBV27 and TRBJ2-2, with 7 positions matching TRBD2. V trimming: 1 base; J trimming: 7 bases; junction bases outside the gene matches: 9. The germline V gene encodes CDR1 MNHEY and CDR2 SMNVEV (reference sequence). The CDR3 contains 16 residues. The CDR3: CASSLYGEGIGGELFF. The CDR3 DNA reads as TGTGCCAGCAGTTTATACGGGGAGGGAATCGGCGGGGAGCTGTTTTTT.

This clone is medium-sized. J is TRBJ2-2 and V is TRBV11-1; maybe TRBD1 (6 bases). Trimming removed 5 bases from V and 1 base from J, with 17 bases in between. The CDR3 is 17 residues long. Germline CDR1 and CDR2: SGHAT and FQDESV (reference sequence). The CDR3: CASSPRVGARNTGELFF. The CDR3 DNA follows: TGTGCCAGCAGCCCCCGGGTGGGGGCGAGGAACACCGGGGAGCTGTTTTTT.

The chain joins TRBV6-5 to TRBJ1-3, with a weak D call TRBD1 (6 bases). V was pared by 5 bases and J by 3 bases, with 14 bases between. The CDR3 has 15 residues. Germline CDR1 MNHEY, CDR2 SVGAGI. CDR3 DNA sequence: TGTGCCAGCAGTCAGGACAGAGAAGTTGGAAACACCATATATTTT. It translates to CASSQDREVGNTIYF.

The rearrangement links TRBV7-9 to TRBJ2-7, with D unresolved. The CDR3 covers 13 residues. Germline V lookup: CDR1 SEHNR, CDR2 FQNEAQ (reference sequence). With 2 bases removed from V and 6 bases from J, the gap between germline ends came to 11 bases. The CDR3 DNA reads as TGTGCCAGCAGCTTAATGAGTCGTTCCGAGCAGTACTTC. Translation: CASSLMSRSEQYF.

The V call is TRBV7-9, the J call TRBJ2-7; D possibly corresponds to TRBD2 (6 bases). Germline V gene data show CDR1 as SEHNR and CDR2 as FQNEAQ (reference sequence). Trimming left V 4 bases short and J 2 bases short, with 18 bases between. This CDR3 has 16 residues. The CDR3: CASSSHRDGGTYEQYF. The CDR3, as DNA: TGTGCCAGCAGCTCCCACCGGGACGGAGGGACCTACGAGCAGTACTTC.

This chain joins TRBV19 and TRBJ2-2; a weak D match, TRBD1 (5 bases). Germline CDR1 reads LNHDA; CDR2 reads SQIVND (reference sequence). This CDR3 has 14 amino acids. CDR3 sequence (DNA): TGTGCAACTGACACCAGGGCGAACACCGGGGAGCTGTTTTTT. This gives the protein CATDTRANTGELFF.

The chain employs TRBV5-1 and TRBJ2-1; 9 bases map to TRBD1. Germline CDR1 is SGHRS and CDR2 is YFSETQ. V shed 3 bases and J 8 bases; nucleotides not matched to a gene: 6. The CDR3 consists of 14 residues. This CDR3 is CASSWGTGLDEQFF. The CDR3 DNA sequence: TGCGCCAGCAGCTGGGGGACAGGGTTAGATGAGCAGTTCTTC.